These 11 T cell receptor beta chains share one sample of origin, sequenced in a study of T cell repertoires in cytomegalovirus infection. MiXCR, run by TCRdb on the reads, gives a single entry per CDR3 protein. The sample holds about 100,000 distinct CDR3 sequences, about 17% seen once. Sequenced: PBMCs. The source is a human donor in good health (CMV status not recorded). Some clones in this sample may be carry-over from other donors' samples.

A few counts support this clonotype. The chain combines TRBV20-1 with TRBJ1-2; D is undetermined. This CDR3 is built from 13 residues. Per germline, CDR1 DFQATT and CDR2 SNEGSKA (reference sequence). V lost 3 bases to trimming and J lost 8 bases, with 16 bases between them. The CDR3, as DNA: TGCAGTGCTAGTAACACCCCGAGTCTCGGCTACACCTTC. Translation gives CSASNTPSLGYTF.

CDR3 loop: CASSPYLGAGTDTQYF. The CDR3 nucleotides read TGTGCCAGCAGCCCCTATTTGGGGGCAGGCACAGATACGCAGTATTTT. The genes are TRBV7-2 and TRBJ2-3; possibly TRBD1 for D (6 bases). V was cut by 5 bases and J by 1 base, with 16 bases left in between. Germline loops: CDR1 SGHTA, CDR2 FQGNSA. There are 16 residues in the CDR3.

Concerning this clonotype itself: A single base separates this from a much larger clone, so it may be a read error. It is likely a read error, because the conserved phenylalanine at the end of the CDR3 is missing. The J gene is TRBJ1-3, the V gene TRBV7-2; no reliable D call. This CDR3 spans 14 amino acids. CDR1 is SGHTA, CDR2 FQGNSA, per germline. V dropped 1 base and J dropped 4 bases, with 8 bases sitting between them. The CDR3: CASSLVGMGNTIYV. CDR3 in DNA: TGTGCCAGCAGCTTAGTAGGGATGGGAAACACCATATATGTT.

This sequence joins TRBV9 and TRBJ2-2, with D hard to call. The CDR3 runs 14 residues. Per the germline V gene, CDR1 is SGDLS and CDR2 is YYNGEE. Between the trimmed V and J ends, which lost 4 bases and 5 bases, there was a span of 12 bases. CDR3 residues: CASSPPSLTGELFF. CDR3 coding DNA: TGTGCCAGCAGCCCCCCATCTTTGACCGGGGAGCTGTTTTTT. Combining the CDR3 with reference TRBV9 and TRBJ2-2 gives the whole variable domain DSGVTQTPKHLITATGQRVTLRCSPRSGDLSVYWYQQSLDQGLQFLIQYYNGEERAKGNILERFSAQQFPDLHSELNLSSLELGDSALYFCASSPPSLTGELFFGEGSRLTVL.

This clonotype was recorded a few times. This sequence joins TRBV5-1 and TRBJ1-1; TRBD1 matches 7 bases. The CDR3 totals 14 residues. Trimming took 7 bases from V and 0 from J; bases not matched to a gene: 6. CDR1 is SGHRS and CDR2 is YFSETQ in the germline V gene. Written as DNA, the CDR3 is TGCGCCAGCGGATTACAGGGGATGAACACTGAAGCTTTCTTT. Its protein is CASGLQGMNTEAFF. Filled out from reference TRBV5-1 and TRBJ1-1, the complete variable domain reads KAGVTQTPRYLIKTRGQQVTLSCSPISGHRSVSWYQQTPGQGLQFLFEYFSETQRNKGNFPGRFSGRQFSNSRSEMNVSTLELGDSALYLCASGLQGMNTEAFFGQGTRLTVV.

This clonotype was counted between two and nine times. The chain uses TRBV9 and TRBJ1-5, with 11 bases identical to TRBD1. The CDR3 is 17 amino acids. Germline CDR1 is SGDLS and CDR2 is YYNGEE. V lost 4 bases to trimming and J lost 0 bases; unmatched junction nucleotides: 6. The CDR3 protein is CASSPGQGAGSNQPQHF. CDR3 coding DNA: TGTGCCAGCAGCCCCGGACAGGGGGCCGGTAGCAATCAGCCCCAGCATTTT.

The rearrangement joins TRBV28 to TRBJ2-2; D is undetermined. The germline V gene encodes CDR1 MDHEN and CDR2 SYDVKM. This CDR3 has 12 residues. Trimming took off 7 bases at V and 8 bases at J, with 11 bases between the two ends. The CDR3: CASTGRRGELFF. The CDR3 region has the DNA TGTGCCAGCACCGGGCGGCGGGGGGAGCTGTTTTTT.

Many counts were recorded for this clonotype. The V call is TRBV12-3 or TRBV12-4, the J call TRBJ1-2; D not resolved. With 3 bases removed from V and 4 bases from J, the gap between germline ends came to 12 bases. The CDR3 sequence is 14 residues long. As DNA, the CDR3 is TGTGCCAGCAGTTTTCGGGGAGACCTCTATGGCTACACCTTC. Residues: CASSFRGDLYGYTF.

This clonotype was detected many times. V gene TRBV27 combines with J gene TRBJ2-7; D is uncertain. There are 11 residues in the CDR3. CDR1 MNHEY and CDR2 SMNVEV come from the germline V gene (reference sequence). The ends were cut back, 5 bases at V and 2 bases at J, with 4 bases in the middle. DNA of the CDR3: TGTGCCAGCAGTGATACCTACGAGCAGTACTTC. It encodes CASSDTYEQYF.

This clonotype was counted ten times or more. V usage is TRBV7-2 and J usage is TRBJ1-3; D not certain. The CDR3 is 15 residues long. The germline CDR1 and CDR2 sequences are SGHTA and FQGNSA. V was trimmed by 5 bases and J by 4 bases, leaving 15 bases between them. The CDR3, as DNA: TGTGCCAGCAGCACCTCCCCCCTCGGGGGAAACACCATATATTTT. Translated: CASSTSPLGGNTIYF.

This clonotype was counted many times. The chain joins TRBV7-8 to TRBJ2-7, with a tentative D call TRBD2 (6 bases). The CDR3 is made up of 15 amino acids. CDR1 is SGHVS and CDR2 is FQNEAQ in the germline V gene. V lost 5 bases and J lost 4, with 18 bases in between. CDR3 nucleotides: TGTGCCAGCAGCCCCAAGCCGGGACTTTTATACGAGCAGTACTTC. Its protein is CASSPKPGLLYEQYF. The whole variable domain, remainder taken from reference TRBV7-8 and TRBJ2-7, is GAGVSQSPRYKVAKRGQDVALRCDPISGHVSLFWYQQALGQGPEFLTYFQNEAQLDKSGLPSDRFFAERPEGSVSTLKIQRTQQEDSAVYLCASSPKPGLLYEQYFGPGTRLTVT.